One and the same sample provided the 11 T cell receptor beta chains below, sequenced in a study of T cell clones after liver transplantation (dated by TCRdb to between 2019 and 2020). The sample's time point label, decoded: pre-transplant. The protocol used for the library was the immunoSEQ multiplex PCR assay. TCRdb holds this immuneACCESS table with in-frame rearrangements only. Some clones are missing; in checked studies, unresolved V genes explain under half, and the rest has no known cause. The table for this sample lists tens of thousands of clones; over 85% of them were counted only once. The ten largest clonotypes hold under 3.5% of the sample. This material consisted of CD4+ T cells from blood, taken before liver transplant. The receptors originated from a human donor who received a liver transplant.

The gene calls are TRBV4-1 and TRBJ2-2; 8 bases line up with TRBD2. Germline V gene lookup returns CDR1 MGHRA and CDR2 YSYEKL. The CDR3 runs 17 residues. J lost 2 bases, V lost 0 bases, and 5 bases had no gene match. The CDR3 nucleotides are TGCGCCAGCAGCCAAGATTCGAGCGGGGGCAACACCGGGGAGCTGTTTTTT. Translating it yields CASSQDSSGGNTGELFF.

CDR3 DNA sequence: TGTGCCAGCAGTCCCCCGGGACTAGTTAGGGAGCAGTTCTTC. Amino acid sequence: CASSPPGLVREQFF. The genes are TRBV2 and TRBJ2-1, with 8 nucleotides matching TRBD2. Germline V gives CDR1 SNHLY, CDR2 FYNNEI. The J segment lost 10 bases and the V segment lost 5 bases, leaving 10 bases of the junction unmatched. The CDR3 is made up of 14 amino acids.

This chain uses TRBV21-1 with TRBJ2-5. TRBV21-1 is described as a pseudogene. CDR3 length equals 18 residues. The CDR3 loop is CASSKDEGRVWRPETQYF. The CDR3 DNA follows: TGTGCCAGCAGCAAAGATGAGGGGAGAGTCTGGCGCCCCGAGACCCAGTACTTC.

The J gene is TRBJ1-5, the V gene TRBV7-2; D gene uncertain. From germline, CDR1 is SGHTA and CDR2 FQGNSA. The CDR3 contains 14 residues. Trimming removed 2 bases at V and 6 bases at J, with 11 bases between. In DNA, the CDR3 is TGTGCCAGCAGCTTAACTTCTTCCGGTCAGCCCCAGCATTTT. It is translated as CASSLTSSGQPQHF.

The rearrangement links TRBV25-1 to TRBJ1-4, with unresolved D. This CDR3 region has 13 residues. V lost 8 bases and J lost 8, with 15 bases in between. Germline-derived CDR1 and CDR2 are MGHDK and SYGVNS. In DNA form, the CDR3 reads TGTGCCAGCGTCCGGGGAAACGGGGAAAAACTGTTTTTT. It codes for CASVRGNGEKLFF. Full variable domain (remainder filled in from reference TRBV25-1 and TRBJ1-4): EADIYQTPRYLVIGTGKKITLECSQTMGHDKMYWYQQDPGMELHLIHYSYGVNSTEKGDLSSESTVSRIRTEHFPLTLESARPSHTSQYLCASVRGNGEKLFFGSGTQLSVL.

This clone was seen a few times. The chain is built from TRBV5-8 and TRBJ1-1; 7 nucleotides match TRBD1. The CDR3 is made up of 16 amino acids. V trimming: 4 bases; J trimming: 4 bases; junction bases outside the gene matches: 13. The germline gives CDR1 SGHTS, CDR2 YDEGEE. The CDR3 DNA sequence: TGTGCCAGCAGCAAAAAGGGGGCTCTTGCGAGCACTGAAGCTTTCTTT. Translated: CASSKKGALASTEAFF.

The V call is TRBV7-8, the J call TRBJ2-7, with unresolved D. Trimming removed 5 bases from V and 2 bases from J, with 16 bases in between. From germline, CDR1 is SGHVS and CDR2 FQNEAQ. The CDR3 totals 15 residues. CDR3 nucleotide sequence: TGTGCCAGCAGCCGTGGTGGCGGACCACCCTACGAGCAGTACTTC. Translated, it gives CASSRGGGPPYEQYF.

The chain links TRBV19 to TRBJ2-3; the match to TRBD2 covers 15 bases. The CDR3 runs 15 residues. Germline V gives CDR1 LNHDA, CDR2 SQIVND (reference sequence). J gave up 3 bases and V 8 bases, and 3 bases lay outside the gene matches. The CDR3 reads CASGGLAGGTDTQYF. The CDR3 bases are TGTGCCAGTGGGGGACTAGCGGGAGGAACAGATACGCAGTATTTT.

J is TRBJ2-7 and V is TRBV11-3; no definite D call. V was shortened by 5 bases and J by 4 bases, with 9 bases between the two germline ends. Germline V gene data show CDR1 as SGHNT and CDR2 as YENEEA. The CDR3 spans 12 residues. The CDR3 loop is CASSASRYEQYF. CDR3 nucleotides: TGTGCCAGCAGCGCGAGCAGGTACGAGCAGTACTTC.

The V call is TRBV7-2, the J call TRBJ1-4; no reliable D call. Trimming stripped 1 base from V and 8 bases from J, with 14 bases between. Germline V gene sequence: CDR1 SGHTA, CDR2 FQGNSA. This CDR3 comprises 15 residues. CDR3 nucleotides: TGTGCCAGCAGCTTAGGGTCGGAAAACCGAGAAAAACTGTTTTTT. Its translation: CASSLGSENREKLFF. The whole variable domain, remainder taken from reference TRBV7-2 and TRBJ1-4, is GAGVSQSPSNKVTEKGKDVELRCDPISGHTALYWYRQSLGQGLEFLIYFQGNSAPDKSGLPSDRFSAERTGGSVSTLTIQRTQQEDSAVYLCASSLGSENREKLFFGSGTQLSVL.

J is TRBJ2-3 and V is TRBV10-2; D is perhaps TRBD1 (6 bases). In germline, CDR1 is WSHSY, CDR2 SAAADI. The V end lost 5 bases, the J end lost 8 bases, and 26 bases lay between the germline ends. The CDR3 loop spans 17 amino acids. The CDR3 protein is CASSSPVGALALVTQYF. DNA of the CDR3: TGCGCCAGCAGTTCCCCGGTGGGGGCCCTGGCACTAGTTACGCAGTATTTT.